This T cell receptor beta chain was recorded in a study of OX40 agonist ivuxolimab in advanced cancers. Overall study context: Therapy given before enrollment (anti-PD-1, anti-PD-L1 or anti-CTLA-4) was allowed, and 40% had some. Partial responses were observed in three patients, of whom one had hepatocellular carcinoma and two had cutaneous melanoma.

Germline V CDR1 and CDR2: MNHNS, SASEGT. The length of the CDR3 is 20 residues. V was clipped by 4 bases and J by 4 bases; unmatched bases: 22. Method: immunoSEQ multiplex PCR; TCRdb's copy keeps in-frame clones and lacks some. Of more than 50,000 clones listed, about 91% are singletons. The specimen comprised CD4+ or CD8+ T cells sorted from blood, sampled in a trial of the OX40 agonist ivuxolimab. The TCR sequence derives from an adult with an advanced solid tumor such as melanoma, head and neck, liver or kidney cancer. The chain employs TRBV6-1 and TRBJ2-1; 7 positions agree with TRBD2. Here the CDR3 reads CASSGAGRLATVAVYNEQFF. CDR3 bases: TGTGCCAGCAGTGGGGCGGGACGACTAGCAACGGTGGCTGTTTACAATGAGCAGTTCTTC.